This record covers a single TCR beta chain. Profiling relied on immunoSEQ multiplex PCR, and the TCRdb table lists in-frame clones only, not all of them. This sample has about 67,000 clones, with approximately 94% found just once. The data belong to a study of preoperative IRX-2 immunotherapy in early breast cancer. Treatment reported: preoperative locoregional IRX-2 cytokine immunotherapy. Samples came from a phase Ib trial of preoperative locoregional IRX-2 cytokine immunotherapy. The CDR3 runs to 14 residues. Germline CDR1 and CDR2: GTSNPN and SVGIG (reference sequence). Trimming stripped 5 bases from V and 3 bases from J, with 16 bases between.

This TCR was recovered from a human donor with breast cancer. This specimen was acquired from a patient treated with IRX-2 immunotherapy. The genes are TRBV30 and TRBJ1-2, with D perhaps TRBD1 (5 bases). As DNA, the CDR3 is TGTGCCTGGCGAAATACGGGGGGAGACTATGGCTACACCTTC. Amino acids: CAWRNTGGDYGYTF.